The rows below give T cell receptor beta chains drawn from one sample of a study of cytomegalovirus exposure and HLA in healthy donors. Profiled with immunoSEQ multiplex PCR; TCRdb holds only in-frame clones, not every one. The sample has roughly 180,000 clones; 75% to 85% are singletons. The sequenced material came from PBMCs. The receptor set was obtained from a girl aged 5-17 years in good health and CMV-seropositive. CDR3s include the opening cysteine and the closing phenylalanine or tryptophan. Fields, in order: V gene, CDR3 protein.

V gene: TRBV14
CDR3 protein: CASSHGQNSPLHF

V gene: TRBV20-1
CDR3 protein: CSARDETGFSF

V gene: TRBV4-2
CDR3 protein: CASSQDRGGLETQYF

V gene: TRBV7-6
CDR3 protein: CASSLVETGGMTEAFF

V gene: TRBV10-3
CDR3 protein: CATFDPRTGSDTQYF

V gene: TRBV18
CDR3 protein: CASSVQQGSLNSPLHF

V gene: TRBV27
CDR3 protein: CASSLITPYTLNTGELFF

V gene: TRBV7-2
CDR3 protein: CASSLLGLPSSTDTQYF

V gene: TRBV5-6
CDR3 protein: CASSFQGNNQPQHF

V gene: TRBV4-2
CDR3 protein: CASSQDNSGANVLTF

V gene: TRBV29-1
CDR3 protein: CSVEMGRKNTEAFF

V gene: TRBV15
CDR3 protein: CATSVAGSGANVLTF

V gene: TRBV27
CDR3 protein: CASKRVESGQGGSKQYF

V gene: TRBV5-4
CDR3 protein: CASSNRQGYEQYF

V gene: TRBV2
CDR3 protein: CASKGRTGDGEQYF